The 8 T cell receptor beta chains below were found in one sample sequenced in a study of blood T cell repertoires in COVID-19. The protocol was immunoSEQ multiplex PCR, while the TCRdb copy is restricted to in-frame clones and leaves out a portion. Among a few hundred thousand clones listed, around 87% were seen once. The source material was PBMCs or T cells enriched from blood (not recorded which). The receptors were sampled from a man aged 30 to 39 who had recovered from COVID-19.

J is TRBJ1-1 and V is TRBV30, with 11 nucleotides matching TRBD1. Germline V gene data show CDR1 as GTSNPN and CDR2 as SVGIG (reference sequence). There are 15 residues in the CDR3. V lost 7 bases to trimming and J lost 5 bases; unmatched junction nucleotides: 12. This CDR3 reads CASQGTGGMWTEAFF. CDR3 DNA: TGTGCCTCCCAGGGGACAGGGGGTATGTGGACTGAAGCTTTCTTT.

This chain joins TRBV27 and TRBJ2-1; 12 nucleotides agree with TRBD2. Per germline, CDR1 MNHEY and CDR2 SMNVEV (reference sequence). Unmatched junction bases numbered 5, after V lost 4 bases and J lost 10 bases. This CDR3 spans 14 amino acids. For the CDR3, the DNA is TGTGCCAGCAGTTCAGGACTAGCGGGGAACGAGCAGTTCTTC. It translates to CASSSGLAGNEQFF.

This chain uses TRBV4-3 with TRBJ2-7, with 7 bases identical to TRBD1. Germline V gene sequence: CDR1 LGHNA, CDR2 YSLEER. Unmatched junction bases numbered 10, after V lost 4 bases and J lost 4 bases. The CDR3 covers 15 residues. DNA of the CDR3: TGCGCCAGCAGCCCTAGACAGGGTCAAGGTTACGAGCAGTACTTC. Its translation: CASSPRQGQGYEQYF.

The CDR3 DNA sequence: TGTGCCAGCAGCCGGATGGGACTCCAAGAGACCCAGTACTTC. Translating it yields CASSRMGLQETQYF. The chain carries TRBV7-2 and TRBJ2-5, with a possible D match to TRBD2 (6 bases). Trimming stripped 5 bases from V and 1 base from J, with 11 bases between. The germline CDR1 and CDR2 sequences are SGHTA and FQGNSA. This CDR3 spans 14 amino acids.

The J gene is TRBJ2-7, the V gene TRBV18; D call uncertain. The length of the CDR3 is 13 residues. V was clipped by 2 bases and J by 3 bases, with 8 bases between them. Germline V gives CDR1 KGHSH, CDR2 LQKENI. The CDR3 protein is CASSPSSSYEQYF. The CDR3, as DNA: TGTGCCAGCTCACCATCGTCGAGCTACGAGCAGTACTTC.

The gene calls are TRBV9 and TRBJ1-4; D possibly corresponds to TRBD1 (6 bases). Germline CDR1 SGDLS, CDR2 YYNGEE. V lost 0 bases to trimming and J lost 7 bases, with 10 bases between them. The CDR3 length is 14 residues. The CDR3 DNA follows: TGTGCCAGCAGCGTAGGCCAGGGGACTGAAAAACTGTTTTTT. Encoded protein: CASSVGQGTEKLFF.

The chain combines TRBV19 with TRBJ1-2; TRBD1 matches 9 bases. V was clipped by 5 bases and J by 6 bases; unmatched bases: 7. Per the germline V gene, CDR1 is LNHDA and CDR2 is SQIVND (reference sequence). The CDR3 consists of 14 residues. The CDR3 is CASSEGQGANGYTF. The CDR3 DNA reads as TGTGCCAGTAGTGAGGGACAGGGCGCCAATGGCTACACCTTC.

Details on this clone: The identical CDR3 is also encoded by other nucleotide sequences in the sample. The V gene is TRBV3-1 (or the pseudogene TRBV3-2), the J gene TRBJ1-1; D remains ambiguous. The CDR3 extends over 12 amino acids. V was trimmed by 1 base and J by 8 bases, leaving 8 bases between them. Per germline, CDR1 LGHDT and CDR2 YNNKEL (reference sequence). The CDR3 spells CASSQVGGEAFF. The CDR3 DNA reads TGTGCCAGCAGCCAAGTCGGAGGGGAAGCTTTCTTT.